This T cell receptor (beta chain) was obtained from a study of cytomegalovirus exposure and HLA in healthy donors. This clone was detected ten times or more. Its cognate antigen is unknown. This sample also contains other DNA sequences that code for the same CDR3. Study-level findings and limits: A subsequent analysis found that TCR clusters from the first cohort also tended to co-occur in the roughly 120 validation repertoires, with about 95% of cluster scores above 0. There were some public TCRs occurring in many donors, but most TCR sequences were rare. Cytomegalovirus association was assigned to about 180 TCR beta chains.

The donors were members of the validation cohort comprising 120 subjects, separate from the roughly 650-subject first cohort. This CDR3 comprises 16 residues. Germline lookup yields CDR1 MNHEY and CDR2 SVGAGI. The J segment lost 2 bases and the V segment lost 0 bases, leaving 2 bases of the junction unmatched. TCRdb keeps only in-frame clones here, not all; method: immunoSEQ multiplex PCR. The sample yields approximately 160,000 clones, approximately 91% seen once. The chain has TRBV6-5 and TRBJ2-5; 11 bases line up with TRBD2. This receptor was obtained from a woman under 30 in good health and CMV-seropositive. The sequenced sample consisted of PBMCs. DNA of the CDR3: TGTGCCAGCAGTTACTCGGGGACTAGCGGACAAGAGACCCAGTACTTC. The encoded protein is CASSYSGTSGQETQYF.